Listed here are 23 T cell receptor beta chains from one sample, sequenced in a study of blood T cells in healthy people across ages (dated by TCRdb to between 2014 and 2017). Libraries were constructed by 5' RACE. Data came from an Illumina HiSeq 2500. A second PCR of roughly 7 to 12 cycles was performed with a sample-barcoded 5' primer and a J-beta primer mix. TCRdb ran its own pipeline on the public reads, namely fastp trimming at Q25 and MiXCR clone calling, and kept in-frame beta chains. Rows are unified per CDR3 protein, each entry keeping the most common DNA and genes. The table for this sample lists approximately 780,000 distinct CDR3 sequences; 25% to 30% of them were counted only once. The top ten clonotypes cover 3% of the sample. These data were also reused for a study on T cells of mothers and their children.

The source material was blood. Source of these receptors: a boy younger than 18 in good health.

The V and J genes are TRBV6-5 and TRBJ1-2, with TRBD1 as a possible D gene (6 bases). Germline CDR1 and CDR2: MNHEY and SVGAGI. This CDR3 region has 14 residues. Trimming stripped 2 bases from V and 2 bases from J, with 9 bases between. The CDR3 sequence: CASSYRDINYGYTF. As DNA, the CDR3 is TGTGCCAGCAGTTACCGGGACATAAACTATGGCTACACCTTC.

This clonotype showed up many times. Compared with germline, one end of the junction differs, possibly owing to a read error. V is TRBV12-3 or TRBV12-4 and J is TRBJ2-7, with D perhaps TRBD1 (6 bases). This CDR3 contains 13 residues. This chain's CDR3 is CASSLGQNYEQYF. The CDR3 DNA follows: TGTGCCAGCAGCTTAGGACAGAACTACGAGCAGTACTTC.

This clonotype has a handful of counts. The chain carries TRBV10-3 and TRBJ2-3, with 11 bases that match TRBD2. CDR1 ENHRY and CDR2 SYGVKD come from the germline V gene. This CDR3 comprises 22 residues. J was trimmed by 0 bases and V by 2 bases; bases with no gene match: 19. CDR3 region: CAISEPTMTSGERGPSTDTQYF. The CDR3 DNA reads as TGTGCCATCAGTGAGCCTACTATGACTAGCGGGGAAAGGGGACCTAGCACAGATACGCAGTATTTT.

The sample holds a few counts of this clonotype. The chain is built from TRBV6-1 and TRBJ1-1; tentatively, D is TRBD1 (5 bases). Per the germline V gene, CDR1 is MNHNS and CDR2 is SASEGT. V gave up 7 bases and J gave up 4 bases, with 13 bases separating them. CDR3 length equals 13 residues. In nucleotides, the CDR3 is TGTGCCAGCATCGCCCCAGGGCCCACTGAAGCTTTCTTT. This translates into CASIAPGPTEAFF.

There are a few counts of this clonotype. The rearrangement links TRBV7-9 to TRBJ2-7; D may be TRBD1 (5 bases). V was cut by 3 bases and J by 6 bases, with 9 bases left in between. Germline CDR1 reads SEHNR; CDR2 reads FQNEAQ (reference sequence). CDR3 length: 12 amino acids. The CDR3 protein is CASSFSGLEQYF. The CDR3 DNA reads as TGTGCCAGCAGCTTTTCAGGGCTCGAGCAGTACTTC.

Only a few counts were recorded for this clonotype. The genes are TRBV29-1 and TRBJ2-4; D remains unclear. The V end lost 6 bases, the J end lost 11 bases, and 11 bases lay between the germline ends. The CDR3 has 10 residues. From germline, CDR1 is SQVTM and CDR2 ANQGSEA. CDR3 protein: CSVAWEVQYF. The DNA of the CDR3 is TGCAGCGTCGCCTGGGAAGTTCAGTACTTC.

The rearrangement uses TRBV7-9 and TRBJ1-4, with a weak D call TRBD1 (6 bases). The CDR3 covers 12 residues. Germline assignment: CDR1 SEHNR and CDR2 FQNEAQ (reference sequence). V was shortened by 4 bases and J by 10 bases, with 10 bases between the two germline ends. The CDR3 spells CASSSRGGKLFF. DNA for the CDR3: TGTGCCAGCAGCTCAAGGGGGGGAAAACTGTTTTTT.

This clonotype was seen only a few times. CDR3 sequence (DNA): TGTGCCAGCAGCTTAGTGGGGACAGGGGTTTCGGGTGGCTACACCTTC. This encodes CASSLVGTGVSGGYTF. The V and J genes are TRBV7-2 and TRBJ1-2, with 10 bases identical to TRBD1. CDR3 length: 16 residues. Trimming took 1 base from V and 7 from J; bases not matched to a gene: 9. CDR1 is SGHTA and CDR2 is FQGNSA in the germline V gene. Full variable domain (missing parts from reference TRBV7-2 and TRBJ1-2): GAGVSQSPSNKVTEKGKDVELRCDPISGHTALYWYRQSLGQGLEFLIYFQGNSAPDKSGLPSDRFSAERTGGSVSTLTIQRTQQEDSAVYLCASSLVGTGVSGGYTFGSGTRLTVV.

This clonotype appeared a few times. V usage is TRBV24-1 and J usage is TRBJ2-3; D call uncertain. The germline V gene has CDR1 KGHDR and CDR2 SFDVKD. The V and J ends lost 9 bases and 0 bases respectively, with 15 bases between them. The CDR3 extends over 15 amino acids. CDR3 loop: CATDEGFRSTDTQYF. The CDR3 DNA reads TGTGCCACCGATGAAGGTTTTAGAAGCACAGATACGCAGTATTTT.

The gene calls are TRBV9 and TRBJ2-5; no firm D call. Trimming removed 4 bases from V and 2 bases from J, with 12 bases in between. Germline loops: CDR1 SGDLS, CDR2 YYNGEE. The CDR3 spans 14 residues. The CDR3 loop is CASSPTPKQETQYF. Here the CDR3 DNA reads TGTGCCAGCAGCCCTACTCCAAAACAAGAGACCCAGTACTTC.

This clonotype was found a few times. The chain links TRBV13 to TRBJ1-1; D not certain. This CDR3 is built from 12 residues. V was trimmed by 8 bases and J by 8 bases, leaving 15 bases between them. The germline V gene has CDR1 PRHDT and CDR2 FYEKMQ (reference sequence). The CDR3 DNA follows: TGTGCCAGCCAATACCTCGCCCGCGAAGCTTTCTTT. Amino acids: CASQYLAREAFF.

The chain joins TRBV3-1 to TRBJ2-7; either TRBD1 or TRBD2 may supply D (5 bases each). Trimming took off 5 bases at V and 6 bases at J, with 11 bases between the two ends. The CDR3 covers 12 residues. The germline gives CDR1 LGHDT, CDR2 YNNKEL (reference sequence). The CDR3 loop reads CASSVRGAEQYF. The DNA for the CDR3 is TGTGCCAGCAGCGTTCGGGGCGCCGAGCAGTACTTC.

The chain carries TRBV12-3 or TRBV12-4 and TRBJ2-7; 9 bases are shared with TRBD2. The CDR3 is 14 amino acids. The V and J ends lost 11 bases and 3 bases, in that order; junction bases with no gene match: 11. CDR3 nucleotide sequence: TGTGCCTGTCGGCGGGGGGGCTTAGACTACGAGCAGTACTTC. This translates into CACRRGGLDYEQYF.

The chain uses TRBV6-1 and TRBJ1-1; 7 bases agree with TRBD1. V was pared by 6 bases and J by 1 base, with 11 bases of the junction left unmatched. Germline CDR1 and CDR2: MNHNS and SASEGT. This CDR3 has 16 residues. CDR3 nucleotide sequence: TGTGCCAGCAGGGCCATAGAGGGGGCACGGAACACTGAAGCTTTCTTT. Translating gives CASRAIEGARNTEAFF.

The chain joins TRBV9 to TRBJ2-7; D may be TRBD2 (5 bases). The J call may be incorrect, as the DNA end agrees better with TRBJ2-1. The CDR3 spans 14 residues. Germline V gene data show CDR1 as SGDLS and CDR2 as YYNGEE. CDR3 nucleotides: TGTGCCAGCAGCCCCAGACGGGATTACAATGAGCAGTTCTTC. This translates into CASSPRRDYNEQFF.

CDR3 protein: CASSLTDSGANVLTF. The CDR3 DNA is TGCGCCAGCAGCTTGACGGACTCTGGGGCCAACGTCCTGACTTTC. The V call is TRBV5-1, the J call TRBJ2-6; unclear D gene. The CDR3 is 15 amino acids. V lost 1 base, J lost 0 bases, and 5 bases lay in between. CDR1 is SGHRS and CDR2 is YFSETQ in the germline V gene.

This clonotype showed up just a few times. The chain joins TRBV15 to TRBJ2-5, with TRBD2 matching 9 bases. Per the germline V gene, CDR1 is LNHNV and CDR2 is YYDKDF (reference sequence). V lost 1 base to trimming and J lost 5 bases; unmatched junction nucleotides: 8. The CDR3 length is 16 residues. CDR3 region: CATSRGAGGFDETQYF. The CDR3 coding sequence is TGTGCCACCAGCAGAGGGGCGGGGGGGTTTGACGAGACCCAGTACTTC.

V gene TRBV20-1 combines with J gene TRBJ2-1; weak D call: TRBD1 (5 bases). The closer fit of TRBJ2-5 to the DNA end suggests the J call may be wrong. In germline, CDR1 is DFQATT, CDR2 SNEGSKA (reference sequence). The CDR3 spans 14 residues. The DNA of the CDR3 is TGCAGTGCTAGAGGCCGGACACGGGAAGAGACCCAGTACTTC. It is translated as CSARGRTREETQYF.

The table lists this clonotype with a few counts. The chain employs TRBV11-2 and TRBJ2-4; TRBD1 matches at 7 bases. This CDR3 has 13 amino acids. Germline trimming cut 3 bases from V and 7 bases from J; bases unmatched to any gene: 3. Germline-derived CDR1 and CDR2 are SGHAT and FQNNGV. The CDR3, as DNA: TGTGCCAGCAGCTTCGACAGGGTGAACATTCAGTACTTC. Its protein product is CASSFDRVNIQYF.

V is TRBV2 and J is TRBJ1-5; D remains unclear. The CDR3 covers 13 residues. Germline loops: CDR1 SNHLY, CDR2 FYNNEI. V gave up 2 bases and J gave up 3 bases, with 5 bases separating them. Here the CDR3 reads CASSEFLNQPQHF. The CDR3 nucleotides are TGTGCCAGCAGTGAATTCCTCAATCAGCCCCAGCATTTT.

The CDR3 region has the DNA TGCGCCAGCAGCTTCCGAGCGGGGGCTGAAGAGACCCAGTACTTC. Translating gives CASSFRAGAEETQYF. The rearrangement joins TRBV5-1 to TRBJ2-5, with 8 bases lining up with TRBD2. V shed 2 bases, J shed 3 bases, and the junction held 6 bases outside the gene matches. The CDR3 is 15 amino acids. Germline-derived CDR1 and CDR2 are SGHRS and YFSETQ.

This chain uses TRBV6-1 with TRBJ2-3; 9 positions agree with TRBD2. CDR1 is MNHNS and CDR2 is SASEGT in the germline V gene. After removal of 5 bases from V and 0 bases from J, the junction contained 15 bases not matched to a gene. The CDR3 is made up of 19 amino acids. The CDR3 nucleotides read TGTGCCAGCAGTCCCGGAACCTTTAGCGGGGGACCTAGCACAGATACGCAGTATTTT. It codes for CASSPGTFSGGPSTDTQYF.

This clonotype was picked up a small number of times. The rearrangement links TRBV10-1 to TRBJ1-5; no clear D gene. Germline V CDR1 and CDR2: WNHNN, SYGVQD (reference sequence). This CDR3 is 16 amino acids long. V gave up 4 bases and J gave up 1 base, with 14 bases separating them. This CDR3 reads CASSVAKRESNQPQHF. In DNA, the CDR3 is TGCGCCAGCAGTGTGGCGAAGAGGGAGAGCAATCAGCCCCAGCATTTT.